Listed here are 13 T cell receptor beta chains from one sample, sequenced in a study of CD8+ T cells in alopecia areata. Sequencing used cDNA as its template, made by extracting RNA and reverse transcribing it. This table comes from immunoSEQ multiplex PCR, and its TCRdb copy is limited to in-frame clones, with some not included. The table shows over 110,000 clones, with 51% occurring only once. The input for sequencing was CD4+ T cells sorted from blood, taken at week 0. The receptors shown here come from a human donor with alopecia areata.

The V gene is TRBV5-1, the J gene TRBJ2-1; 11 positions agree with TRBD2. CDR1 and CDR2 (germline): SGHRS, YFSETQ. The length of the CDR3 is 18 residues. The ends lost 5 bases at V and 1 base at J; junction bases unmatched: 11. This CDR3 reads CASRIAYASGRSYNEQFF. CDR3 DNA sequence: TGCGCCAGCAGGATAGCCTACGCTAGCGGGAGGTCCTACAATGAGCAGTTCTTC.

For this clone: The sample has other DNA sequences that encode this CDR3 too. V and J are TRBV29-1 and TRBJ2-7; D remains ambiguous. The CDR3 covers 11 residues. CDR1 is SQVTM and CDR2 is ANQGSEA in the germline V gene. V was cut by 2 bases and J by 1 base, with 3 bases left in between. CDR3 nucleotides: TGCAGCGTTGAAACATCCTACGAGCAGTACTTC. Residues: CSVETSYEQYF.

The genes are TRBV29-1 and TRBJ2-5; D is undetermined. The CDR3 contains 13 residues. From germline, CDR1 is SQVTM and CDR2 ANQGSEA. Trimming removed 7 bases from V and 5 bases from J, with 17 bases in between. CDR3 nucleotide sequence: TGCAGCGGTGTCCCCGGGTCGGCGGAGACCCAGTACTTC. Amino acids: CSGVPGSAETQYF. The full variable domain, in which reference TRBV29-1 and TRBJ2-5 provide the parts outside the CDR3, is SAVISQKPSRDICQRGTSLTIQCQVDSQVTMMFWYRQQPGQSLTLIATANQGSEATYESGFVIDKFPISRPNLTFSTLTVSNMSPEDSSIYLCSGVPGSAETQYFGPGTRLLVL.

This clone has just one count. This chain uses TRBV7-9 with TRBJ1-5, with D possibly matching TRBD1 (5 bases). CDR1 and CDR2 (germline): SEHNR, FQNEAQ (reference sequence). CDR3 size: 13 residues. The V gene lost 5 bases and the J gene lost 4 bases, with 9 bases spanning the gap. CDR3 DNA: TGTGCCAGCAGCGCGACAGCGAATCAGCCCCAGCATTTT. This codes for CASSATANQPQHF.

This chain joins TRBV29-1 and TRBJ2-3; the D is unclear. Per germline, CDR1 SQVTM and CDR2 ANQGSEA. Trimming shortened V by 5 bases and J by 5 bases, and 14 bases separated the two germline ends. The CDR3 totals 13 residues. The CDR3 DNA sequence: TGCAGCGTTACGCCCCGGGTAGGAGATACGCAGTATTTT. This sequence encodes CSVTPRVGDTQYF.

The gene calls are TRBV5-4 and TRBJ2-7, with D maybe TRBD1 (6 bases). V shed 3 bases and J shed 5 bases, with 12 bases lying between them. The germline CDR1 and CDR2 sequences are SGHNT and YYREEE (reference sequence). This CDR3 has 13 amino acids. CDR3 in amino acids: CASSWGLGDEQYF. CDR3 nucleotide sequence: TGTGCCAGCAGCTGGGGGCTGGGGGACGAGCAGTACTTC.

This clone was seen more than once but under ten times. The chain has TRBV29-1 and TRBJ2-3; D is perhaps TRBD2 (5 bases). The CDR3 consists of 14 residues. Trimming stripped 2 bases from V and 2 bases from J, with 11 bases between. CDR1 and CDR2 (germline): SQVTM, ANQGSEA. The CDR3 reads CSVERSGLTDTQYF. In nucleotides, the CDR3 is TGCAGCGTTGAACGGAGCGGCCTCACAGATACGCAGTATTTT.

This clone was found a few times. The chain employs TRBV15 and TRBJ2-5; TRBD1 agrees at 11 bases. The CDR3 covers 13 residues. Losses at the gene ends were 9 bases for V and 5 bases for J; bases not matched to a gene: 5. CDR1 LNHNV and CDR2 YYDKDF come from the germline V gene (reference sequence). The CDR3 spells CATGQGVRETQYF. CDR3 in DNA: TGTGCCACGGGACAGGGGGTCAGGGAGACCCAGTACTTC.

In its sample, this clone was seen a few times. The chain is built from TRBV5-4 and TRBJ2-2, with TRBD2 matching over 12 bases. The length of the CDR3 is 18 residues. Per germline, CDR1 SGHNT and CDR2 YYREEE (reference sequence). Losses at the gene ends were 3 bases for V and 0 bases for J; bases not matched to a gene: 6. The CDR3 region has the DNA TGTGCCAGCAGCTCGACTGGACTAGCGGGGCCGAACACCGGGGAGCTGTTTTTT. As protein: CASSSTGLAGPNTGELFF.

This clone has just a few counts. The chain's CDR3 is CSVGFPPDYGYTF. In DNA, the CDR3 is TGCAGCGTTGGCTTTCCTCCAGACTATGGCTACACCTTC. The rearrangement links TRBV29-1 to TRBJ1-2; D not certain. Germline V gives CDR1 SQVTM, CDR2 ANQGSEA. The CDR3 is 13 residues long. V was pared by 4 bases and J by 3 bases, with 12 bases between.

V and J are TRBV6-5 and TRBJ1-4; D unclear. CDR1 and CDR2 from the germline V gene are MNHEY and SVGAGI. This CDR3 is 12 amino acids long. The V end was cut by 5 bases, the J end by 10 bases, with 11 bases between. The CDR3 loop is CASSKPKGKLFF. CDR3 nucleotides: TGTGCCAGCAGTAAACCCAAAGGAAAACTGTTTTTT.

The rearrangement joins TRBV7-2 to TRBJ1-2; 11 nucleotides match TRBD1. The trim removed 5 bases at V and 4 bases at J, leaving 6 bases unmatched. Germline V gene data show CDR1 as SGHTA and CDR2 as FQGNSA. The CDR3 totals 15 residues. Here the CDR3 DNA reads TGTGCCAGCAGCCCAGGACAGGGGGCCAGCTATGGCTACACCTTC. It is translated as CASSPGQGASYGYTF.

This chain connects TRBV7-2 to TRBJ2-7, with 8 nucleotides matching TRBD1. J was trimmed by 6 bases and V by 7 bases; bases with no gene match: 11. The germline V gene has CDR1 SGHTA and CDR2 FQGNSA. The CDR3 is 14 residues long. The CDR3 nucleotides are TGTGCCAGCACCGGGGGACAGGTCTCTACCGAGCAGTACTTC. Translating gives CASTGGQVSTEQYF.